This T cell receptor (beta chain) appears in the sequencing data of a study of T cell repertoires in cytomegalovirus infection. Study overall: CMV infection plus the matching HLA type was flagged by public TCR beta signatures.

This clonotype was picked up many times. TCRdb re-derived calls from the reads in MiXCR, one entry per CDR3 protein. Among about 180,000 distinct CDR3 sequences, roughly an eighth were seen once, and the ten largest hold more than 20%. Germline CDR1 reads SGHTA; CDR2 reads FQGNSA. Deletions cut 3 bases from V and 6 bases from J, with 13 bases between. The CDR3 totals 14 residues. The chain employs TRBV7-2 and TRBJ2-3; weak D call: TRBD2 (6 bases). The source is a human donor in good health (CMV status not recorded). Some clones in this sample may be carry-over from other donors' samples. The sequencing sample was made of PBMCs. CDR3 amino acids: CASSLGRERDTQYF. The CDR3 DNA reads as TGTGCCAGCAGCTTGGGACGGGAGAGGGATACGCAGTATTTT.